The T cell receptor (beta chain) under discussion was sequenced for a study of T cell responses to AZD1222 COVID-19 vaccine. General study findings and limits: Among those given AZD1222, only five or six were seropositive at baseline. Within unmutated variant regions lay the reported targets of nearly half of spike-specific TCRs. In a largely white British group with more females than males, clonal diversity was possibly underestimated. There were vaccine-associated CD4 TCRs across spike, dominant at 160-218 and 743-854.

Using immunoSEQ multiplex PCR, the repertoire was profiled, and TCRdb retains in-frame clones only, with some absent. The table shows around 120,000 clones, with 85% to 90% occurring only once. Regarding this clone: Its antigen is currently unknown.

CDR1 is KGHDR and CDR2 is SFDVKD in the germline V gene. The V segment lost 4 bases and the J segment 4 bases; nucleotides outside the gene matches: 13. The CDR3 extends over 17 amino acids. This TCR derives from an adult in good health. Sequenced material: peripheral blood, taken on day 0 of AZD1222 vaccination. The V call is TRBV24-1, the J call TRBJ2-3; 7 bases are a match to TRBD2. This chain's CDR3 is CATSDHARGLGPDTQYF. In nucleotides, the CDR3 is TGTGCCACCAGTGACCACGCACGCGGACTAGGCCCAGATACGCAGTATTTT.